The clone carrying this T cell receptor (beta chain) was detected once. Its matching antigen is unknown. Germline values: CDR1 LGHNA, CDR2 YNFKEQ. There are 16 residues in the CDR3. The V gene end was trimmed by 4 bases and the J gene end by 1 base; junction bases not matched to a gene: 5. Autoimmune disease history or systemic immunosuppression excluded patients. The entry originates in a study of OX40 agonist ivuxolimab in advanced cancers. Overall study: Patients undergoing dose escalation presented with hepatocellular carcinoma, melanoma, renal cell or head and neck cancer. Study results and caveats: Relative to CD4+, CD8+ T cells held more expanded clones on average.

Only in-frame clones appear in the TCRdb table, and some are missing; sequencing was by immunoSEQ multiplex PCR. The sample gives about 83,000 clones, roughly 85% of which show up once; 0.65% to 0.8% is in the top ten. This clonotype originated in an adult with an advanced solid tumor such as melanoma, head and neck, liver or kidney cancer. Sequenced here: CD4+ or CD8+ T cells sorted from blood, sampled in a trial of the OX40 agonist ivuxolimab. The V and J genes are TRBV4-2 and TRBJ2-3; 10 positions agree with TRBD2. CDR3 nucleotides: TGTGCCAGCAGCCCTTCTAGCGGGGGTCGCACAGATACGCAGTATTTT. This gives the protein CASSPSSGGRTDTQYF.